This TCR beta chain was profiled in a study of regulatory T cells in long-lasting Graves disease. With 6 bases clipped from V and 5 bases from J, the junction kept 7 bases outside the gene matches. The CDR3 extends over 14 amino acids. Germline CDR1 is SGHVS and CDR2 is FQNEAQ. Specified time point: persistent/refractory GD, antithyroid drugs over 5 years with positive TRAb. Following extraction of RNA from PBMCs, that RNA was used to make the TCR library. This clonotype was counted between two and nine times. Antigen: not known. Findings of the study overall: Accuracy might have suffered from few samples. TRBV28, TRBJ1-2 and TRBJ2-5 emerged as the favored segments in persistent disease. Examination was confined to peripheral blood, excluding thyroid tissue. Lower TCR diversity characterized persistent Graves' patients relative to newly diagnosed patients.

Researchers made TCR beta libraries by using iRepertoire HTBI primers and running Arm-PCR on CDR3 regions. Using its own MiXCR run on the multiplex PCR reads, TCRdb lists one record per CDR3 protein. The sample contains approximately 400,000 distinct CDR3 sequences, 23% of which appear only once. The sequence came from a female donor with Graves disease. The sequencing here drew on peripheral blood mononuclear cells (PBMCs), taken when the disease was refractory, from a patient treated with antithyroid drugs. The chain couples TRBV7-8 to TRBJ1-2, with TRBD1 matching over 9 bases. In nucleotides, the CDR3 is TGTGCCAGCAGGCCCGGACAGGGGCCATATGGCTACACCTTC. Residues: CASRPGQGPYGYTF.